These T cell receptor beta chains were read from a single sample in a study of cytomegalovirus exposure and HLA in healthy donors. Repertoires were generated with immunoSEQ multiplex PCR, while TCRdb's copy carries only in-frame clones and drops some. The table shows under 110,000 clones, with roughly 79% occurring only once. The sample comprised PBMCs. The source of these receptors is a middle-aged man in good health and CMV-seronegative. Both conserved end residues are part of each CDR3. The order of the fields is V gene, J gene, CDR3 protein.

V gene: TRBV10-2
J gene: TRBJ2-7
CDR3 protein: CASTPQGWDEQYF

V gene: TRBV2
J gene: TRBJ1-6
CDR3 protein: CASSPRAQESPLHF

V gene: TRBV7-9
J gene: TRBJ1-2
CDR3 protein: CSSSPPGVGLGNYGYTF

V gene: TRBV6-1
J gene: TRBJ1-1
CDR3 protein: CASSEMGWSDTEAFF

V gene: TRBV28
J gene: TRBJ1-2
CDR3 protein: CASSSLQGNYGYTF

V gene: TRBV28
J gene: TRBJ1-2
CDR3 protein: CASSSGQSYGYTF

V gene: TRBV19
J gene: TRBJ1-2
CDR3 protein: CASSHGQGNYGYTF

V gene: TRBV28
J gene: TRBJ1-1
CDR3 protein: CASSLWGGNTEAFF

V gene: TRBV9
J gene: TRBJ2-3
CDR3 protein: CASSVVAAFTDTQYF

V gene: TRBV11-2
J gene: TRBJ1-6
CDR3 protein: CASSFRSSYNSPLHF